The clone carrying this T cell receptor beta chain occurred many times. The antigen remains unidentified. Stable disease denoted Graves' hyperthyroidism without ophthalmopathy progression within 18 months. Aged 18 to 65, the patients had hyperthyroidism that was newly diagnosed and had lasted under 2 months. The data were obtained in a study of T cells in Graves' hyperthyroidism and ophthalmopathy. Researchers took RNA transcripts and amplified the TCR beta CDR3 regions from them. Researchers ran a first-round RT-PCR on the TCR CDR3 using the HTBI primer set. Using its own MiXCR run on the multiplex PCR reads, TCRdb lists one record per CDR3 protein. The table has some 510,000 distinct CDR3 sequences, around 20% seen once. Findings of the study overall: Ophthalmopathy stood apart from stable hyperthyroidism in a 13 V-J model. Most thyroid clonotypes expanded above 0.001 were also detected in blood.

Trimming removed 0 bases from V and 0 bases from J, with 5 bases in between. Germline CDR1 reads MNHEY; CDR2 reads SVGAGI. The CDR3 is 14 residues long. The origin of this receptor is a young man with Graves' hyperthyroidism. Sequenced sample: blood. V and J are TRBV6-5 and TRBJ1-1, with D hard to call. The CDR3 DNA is TGTGCCAGCAGTTACTCACCCATGAACACTGAAGCTTTCTTT. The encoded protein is CASSYSPMNTEAFF.